This passage covers 25 T cell receptor beta chains from one sample sequenced in a study of blood T cell repertoires in COVID-19. Sequencing used immunoSEQ multiplex PCR; TCRdb keeps in-frame clones, though not all of them. The sample records 90,000 to 120,000 clones, 80% to 90% being singletons. What was sequenced was peripheral blood. The receptors here all came from a man aged 35 to 55 with active or convalescent COVID-19.

V and J are TRBV30 and TRBJ2-6; 7 nucleotides agree with TRBD1. The CDR3 totals 14 residues. The germline CDR1 and CDR2 sequences are GTSNPN and SVGIG (reference sequence). Trimming removed 4 bases from V and 4 bases from J; junction bases left unmatched: 4. This chain's CDR3 is CAWKGTAGANVLTF. The CDR3 nucleotides read TGTGCCTGGAAAGGGACAGCCGGGGCCAACGTCCTGACTTTC. Supplemented by reference TRBV30 and TRBJ2-6, the full variable domain reads SQTIHQWPATLVQPVGSPLSLECTVEGTSNPNLYWYRQAAGRGLQLLFYSVGIGQISSEVPQNLSASRPQDRQFILSSKKLLLSDSGFYLCAWKGTAGANVLTFGAGSRLTVL.

The chain carries TRBV5-1 and TRBJ2-3; 10 bases align to TRBD1. V was pared by 0 bases and J by 7 bases, with 2 bases of the junction left unmatched. CDR3 size: 14 residues. The germline CDR1 and CDR2 sequences are SGHRS and YFSETQ. The CDR3 coding sequence is TGCGCCAGCAGCTTGGGACAGGGGGCGAATACGCAGTATTTT. It encodes CASSLGQGANTQYF.

This rearrangement joins TRBV4-2 to TRBJ2-7; D is ambiguous. Germline-derived CDR1 and CDR2 are LGHNA and YNFKEQ. CDR3 length: 12 amino acids. V was cut by 1 base and J by 12 bases, with 13 bases left in between. The CDR3 DNA follows: TGTGCCAGCAGCCAAGGATCGGGTGCTTTGTACTTC. It yields the protein CASSQGSGALYF.

The chain links TRBV28 to TRBJ1-5, with D tentatively TRBD1 (5 bases). Germline CDR1 reads MDHEN; CDR2 reads SYDVKM. Trimming pared 6 bases from V and 11 bases from J, leaving 20 bases between. CDR3 length equals 14 residues. Here the CDR3 reads CASSPSEDMKAQHF. DNA of the CDR3: TGTGCCAGCAGCCCAAGCGAGGACATGAAGGCCCAGCATTTT.

This chain's CDR3 is CASSERRIIAIGKPQHF. The CDR3 DNA sequence: TGTGCCAGCAGTGAACGCAGAATAATAGCAATCGGTAAGCCCCAGCATTTT. The chain recombines TRBV2 with TRBJ1-5, with no clear D. This CDR3 spans 17 amino acids. V was trimmed by 2 bases and J by 8 bases, leaving 22 bases between them. Germline assignment: CDR1 SNHLY and CDR2 FYNNEI.

The chain uses TRBV4-1 and TRBJ1-1; D gene unclear. Germline CDR1 reads MGHRA; CDR2 reads YSYEKL. The CDR3 is 14 residues long. Trimming cost V 4 bases and J 8 bases, with 17 bases left between them. This CDR3 is CASSLTRGALEAFF. CDR3 DNA: TGCGCCAGCAGCCTTACCCGGGGTGCGTTAGAAGCTTTCTTT.

The chain is built from TRBV7-9 and TRBJ2-7; D is ambiguous. The CDR3 has 12 residues. The V and J ends lost 5 bases and 3 bases respectively, with 8 bases between them. CDR1 and CDR2 from the germline V gene are SEHNR and FQNEAQ (reference sequence). CDR3 region: CASSGMSYEQYF. CDR3 nucleotide sequence: TGTGCCAGCAGCGGTATGAGCTACGAGCAGTACTTC.

CDR3 in DNA: TGTGCCAGCAGTTTGGGGGACTCTTGGGCCGGAAACACCATATATTTT. This sequence encodes CASSLGDSWAGNTIYF. This chain joins TRBV28 and TRBJ1-3; a possible D gene is TRBD1 (5 bases). Germline lookup yields CDR1 MDHEN and CDR2 SYDVKM. V lost 3 bases to trimming and J lost 4 bases, with 16 bases between them. This CDR3 comprises 16 residues.

The gene calls are TRBV7-6 and TRBJ2-7, with D tentatively TRBD2 (5 bases). Trimming stripped 2 bases from V and 5 bases from J, with 19 bases between. From germline, CDR1 is SGHVS and CDR2 FNYEAQ. There are 16 residues in the CDR3. In nucleotides, the CDR3 is TGTGCCAGCAGCTTAAGGATCGGACTCGTAGGTAACGAGCAGTACTTC. Translated: CASSLRIGLVGNEQYF.

The chain is built from TRBV6-5 and TRBJ2-1; 9 bases are a match to TRBD2. CDR3 length equals 15 residues. Germline CDR1 is MNHEY and CDR2 is SVGAGI. The V segment lost 6 bases and the J segment 4 bases; nucleotides outside the gene matches: 7. The CDR3 reads CASSRTSAQYNEQFF. The CDR3 DNA reads TGTGCCAGCAGCCGGACTAGCGCACAGTACAATGAGCAGTTCTTC.

This rearrangement joins TRBV30 to TRBJ1-2; 11 bases are shared with TRBD1. The CDR3 is made up of 14 amino acids. Unmatched junction bases numbered 4, after V lost 0 bases and J lost 7 bases. Germline CDR1 GTSNPN, CDR2 SVGIG (reference sequence). The CDR3 here is CAWSVRTGGGGYTF. In DNA, the CDR3 is TGTGCCTGGAGTGTAAGGACAGGGGGCGGTGGCTACACCTTC.

The V call is TRBV5-4, the J call TRBJ2-1; 10 bases are a match to TRBD2. Germline V gives CDR1 SGHNT, CDR2 YYREEE (reference sequence). The CDR3 is 16 residues long. Losses at the gene ends were 0 bases for V and 7 bases for J; bases not matched to a gene: 7. This CDR3 is CASSLDGTSVPNEQFF. The CDR3 DNA is TGTGCCAGCAGCTTGGACGGGACTAGCGTTCCGAATGAGCAGTTCTTC.

The V gene is TRBV28, the J gene TRBJ1-2, with 10 bases matching TRBD1. Trimming removed 3 bases from V and 12 bases from J; junction bases left unmatched: 10. The CDR3 is 14 residues long. CDR1 and CDR2 (germline): MDHEN, SYDVKM. This CDR3 reads CASSLPGTGEVHTF. The CDR3 nucleotides read TGTGCCAGCAGTTTGCCCGGGACAGGGGAAGTTCACACCTTC.

In this sample, this clone turned up a few times. This rearrangement joins TRBV2 to TRBJ2-5; the match to TRBD1 covers 10 bases. Germline trimming cut 8 bases from V and 5 bases from J; bases unmatched to any gene: 8. The CDR3 runs 14 residues. Germline values: CDR1 SNHLY, CDR2 FYNNEI. CDR3 amino acids: CASQGGTGVETQYF. In DNA form, the CDR3 reads TGTGCCAGCCAGGGGGGGACAGGGGTTGAGACCCAGTACTTC.

This chain connects TRBV19 to TRBJ2-7, with 10 bases that match TRBD2. The CDR3 has 15 residues. In germline, CDR1 is LNHDA, CDR2 SQIVND (reference sequence). V was pared by 4 bases and J by 6 bases, with 9 bases of the junction left unmatched. The CDR3 DNA is TGTGCCAGTAGTAGTTTGGCTAGCGGGAGTCCCGAGCAGTACTTC. Protein product: CASSSLASGSPEQYF.

The chain couples TRBV4-1 to TRBJ2-7, with 16 bases identical to TRBD2. V dropped 0 bases and J dropped 0; count of bases not matched to a gene: 5. In germline, CDR1 is MGHRA, CDR2 YSYEKL. CDR3 length: 19 residues. The CDR3 coding sequence is TGCGCCAGCAGCCAAGAGGGGACTAGCGGGAGGGGGAACTCCTACGAGCAGTACTTC. The encoded protein is CASSQEGTSGRGNSYEQYF.

The chain combines TRBV7-2 with TRBJ2-5, with TRBD2 matching over 15 bases. The CDR3 sequence is 19 residues long. V shed 5 bases and J 2 bases; nucleotides not matched to a gene: 12. Germline V gene lookup returns CDR1 SGHTA and CDR2 FQGNSA. The CDR3 bases are TGTGCCAGCAGCATACCGCCGGGACTAGCGGGAGGACCACAAGAGACCCAGTACTTC. It yields the protein CASSIPPGLAGGPQETQYF.

The V and J genes are TRBV6-4 and TRBJ2-7; TRBD1 agrees at 10 bases. This CDR3 region has 14 residues. The germline CDR1 and CDR2 sequences are MRHNA and SNTAGT. J was trimmed by 2 bases and V by 5 bases; bases with no gene match: 3. The CDR3 DNA reads TGTGCCAGCAGTCCCGGACAGGGGGCCTACGAGCAGTACTTC. It translates to CASSPGQGAYEQYF.

The V call is TRBV27, the J call TRBJ2-1; possibly TRBD1 for D (7 bases). Trimming left V 3 bases short and J 10 bases short, with 13 bases between. Germline V lookup: CDR1 MNHEY, CDR2 SMNVEV (reference sequence). The CDR3 is 13 residues long. Here the CDR3 DNA reads TGTGCCAGCAGTTTCGGAGGGGGCGACGAGCAGTTCTTC. Its translation: CASSFGGGDEQFF.

The chain joins TRBV2 to TRBJ1-4; TRBD1 is a possible D gene (5 bases). The germline V and J ends were trimmed by 7 bases and 4 bases, with 10 bases remaining between them. There are 13 residues in the CDR3. From germline, CDR1 is SNHLY and CDR2 FYNNEI. The CDR3 is CASKWGDNEKLFF. In nucleotides, the CDR3 is TGTGCCAGCAAATGGGGGGATAATGAAAAACTGTTTTTT.

Only a few counts were recorded for this clone. The chain combines TRBV4-3 with TRBJ1-2; D uncertain. V lost 0 bases and J 4 bases, leaving 6 bases between the germline ends. The CDR3 loop spans 13 amino acids. Germline CDR1 LGHNA, CDR2 YSLEER. CDR3 DNA: TGCGCCAGCAGCCAAGATACCGGCTATGGCTACACCTTC. Amino acids: CASSQDTGYGYTF.

This clone has just a few counts. The chain recombines TRBV27 with TRBJ1-5, with a tentative D call TRBD1 (5 bases). CDR1 and CDR2 (germline): MNHEY, SMNVEV (reference sequence). Trimming removed 7 bases at V and 6 bases at J, with 19 bases between. CDR3 length: 15 residues. The CDR3 coding sequence is TGTGCCAGCAAGGTGGCCATAGACAGCCGTCAGCCCCAGCATTTT. Translation gives CASKVAIDSRQPQHF.

The rearrangement joins TRBV7-2 to TRBJ2-3; the match to TRBD1 covers 10 bases. The ends lost 5 bases at V and 1 base at J; junction bases unmatched: 6. Germline CDR1 reads SGHTA; CDR2 reads FQGNSA. This CDR3 comprises 16 residues. The CDR3 loop is CASSGRTGGGTDTQYF. DNA for the CDR3: TGTGCCAGCAGCGGAAGGACAGGGGGTGGCACAGATACGCAGTATTTT.

The CDR3 sequence is CASSQGNEGDGRCTDTQYF. DNA of the CDR3: TGTGCCAGCAGCCAAGGAAACGAGGGGGACGGCCGCTGCACAGATACGCAGTATTTT. The chain has TRBV3-1 (or the pseudogene TRBV3-2) and TRBJ2-3, with D possibly being TRBD1 (6 bases). This CDR3 contains 19 residues. V lost 1 base to trimming and J lost 1 base, with 21 bases between them. The germline V gene encodes CDR1 LGHDT and CDR2 YNNKEL (reference sequence).

The rearrangement joins TRBV5-1 to TRBJ2-1, with TRBD2 as a possible D gene (5 bases). The V and J ends lost 5 bases and 0 bases respectively, with 9 bases between them. Germline V CDR1 and CDR2: SGHRS, YFSETQ. This CDR3 has 14 amino acids. CDR3 in amino acids: CASRLRASYNEQFF. CDR3 DNA: TGCGCCAGCAGGCTGCGGGCCTCCTACAATGAGCAGTTCTTC.